These 19 T cell receptor beta chains were sequenced from one sample in a study of T cell repertoires in cytomegalovirus infection. TCRdb ran MiXCR on the reads and lists one entry per CDR3 protein. The sample yields approximately 240,000 distinct CDR3 sequences, approximately 13% seen once. The material sequenced was PBMCs. The receptors here all came from a human donor in good health (CMV status not recorded). Some clones in this sample may be carry-over from other donors' samples.

The chain uses TRBV6-2 or TRBV6-3 and TRBJ2-7; 10 bases are shared with TRBD2. Germline V gene lookup returns CDR1 MNHEY and CDR2 SVGEGT. With 5 bases clipped from V and 0 bases from J, the junction kept 7 bases outside the gene matches. The CDR3 extends over 16 amino acids. The chain's CDR3 is CASSTWTSGSSYEQYF. The CDR3 DNA follows: TGTGCCAGCAGTACCTGGACTAGCGGAAGCTCCTACGAGCAGTACTTC.

Only a few counts were recorded for this clonotype. The CDR3 bases are TGCAGCGTTGCAGAAGGGACAGGGGGCGACGAGCAGTACTTC. Translated, it gives CSVAEGTGGDEQYF. The V and J genes are TRBV29-1 and TRBJ2-7; 12 bases align to TRBD1. Germline lookup yields CDR1 SQVTM and CDR2 ANQGSEA. Losses at the gene ends were 4 bases for V and 5 bases for J; bases not matched to a gene: 6. The CDR3 is made up of 14 amino acids.

This clonotype was seen at least ten times. V gene TRBV7-9 combines with J gene TRBJ2-5; 7 bases match TRBD1. Germline trimming cut 5 bases from V and 5 bases from J; bases unmatched to any gene: 11. The CDR3 sequence is 15 residues long. Germline CDR1 reads SEHNR; CDR2 reads FQNEAQ (reference sequence). This CDR3 reads CASSRTQGNVETQYF. The CDR3 bases are TGTGCCAGCAGCCGAACACAGGGGAACGTCGAGACCCAGTACTTC.

This clonotype was observed a few times. This rearrangement joins TRBV29-1 to TRBJ1-1, with D possibly matching TRBD1 (5 bases). Germline CDR1 SQVTM, CDR2 ANQGSEA. There are 12 residues in the CDR3. Deletions cut 7 bases from V and 1 base from J, with 10 bases between. The CDR3 protein is CSALGQNTEAFF. The CDR3 region has the DNA TGCAGCGCCCTGGGGCAGAACACTGAAGCTTTCTTT.

This clonotype was picked up a small number of times. The CDR3 loop reads CASGRGANEKLFF. The CDR3 DNA follows: TGTGCCAGCGGACGTGGGGCTAATGAAAAACTGTTTTTT. The chain employs TRBV2 and TRBJ1-4; unclear D gene. The germline CDR1 and CDR2 sequences are SNHLY and FYNNEI. Between the trimmed V and J ends, which lost 8 bases and 3 bases, there was a span of 10 bases. The CDR3 covers 13 residues.

The chain has TRBV28 and TRBJ1-4; D may be TRBD1 (6 bases). Germline V CDR1 and CDR2: MDHEN, SYDVKM. V lost 6 bases and J 6 bases, leaving 11 bases between the germline ends. The CDR3 consists of 13 residues. The CDR3 region has the DNA TGTGCCAGCAGCGTGGGACAATATGAAAAACTGTTTTTT. Amino acids: CASSVGQYEKLFF.

This clonotype was seen many times. V is TRBV28 and J is TRBJ1-5, with D perhaps TRBD1 (5 bases). Germline loops: CDR1 MDHEN, CDR2 SYDVKM. The CDR3 loop spans 15 amino acids. Trimming removed 1 base at V and 9 bases at J, with 16 bases between. CDR3 in DNA: TGTGCCAGCAGTTTATCCTTGGGGGGGAGTCCGCCCCAGCATTTT. It specifies CASSLSLGGSPPQHF.

In this sample, this clonotype turned up a few times. The V gene is TRBV2, the J gene TRBJ2-7, with 8 bases matching TRBD2. J was trimmed by 0 bases and V by 5 bases; bases with no gene match: 18. CDR1 is SNHLY and CDR2 is FYNNEI in the germline V gene. The CDR3 extends over 19 amino acids. The CDR3 sequence: CASSPPGGSGIKSSYEQYF. DNA of the CDR3: TGTGCCAGCAGTCCCCCGGGGGGTAGCGGGATCAAGAGCTCCTACGAGCAGTACTTC. Filled out from reference TRBV2 and TRBJ2-7, the complete variable domain reads EPEVTQTPSHQVTQMGQEVILRCVPISNHLYFYWYRQILGQKVEFLVSFYNNEISEKSEIFDDQFSVERPDGSNFTLKIRSTKLEDSAMYFCASSPPGGSGIKSSYEQYFGPGTRLTVT.

This clonotype was seen many times. The rearrangement joins TRBV12-3 or TRBV12-4 to TRBJ2-7; the match to TRBD2 covers 11 bases. With V trimmed by 5 bases and J by 3 bases, 6 bases remained unmatched. This CDR3 is built from 15 residues. The CDR3 region has the DNA TGTGCCAGCAGTACTAGCGGGAGTAAATTCTACGAGCAGTACTTC. Its translation: CASSTSGSKFYEQYF.

Turning to this clonotype: Being one base from a much bigger clone, this may be a read error. The V gene is TRBV7-9, the J gene TRBJ2-1; 8 bases agree with TRBD1. The CDR3 consists of 18 residues. V shed 7 bases, J shed 0 bases, and the junction held 14 bases outside the gene matches. The germline CDR1 and CDR2 sequences are SEHNR and FQNEAQ (reference sequence). The CDR3 loop reads CASMSGTGQQSSYNEQFF. For the CDR3, the DNA is TGTGCCAGCATGTCCGGGACAGGACAACAGAGCTCCTACAATGAGCAGTTCTTC.

There are many counts of this clonotype. This rearrangement joins TRBV7-2 to TRBJ2-5, with 13 bases identical to TRBD2. The V and J ends lost 4 bases and 4 bases, in that order; junction bases with no gene match: 3. CDR1 SGHTA and CDR2 FQGNSA come from the germline V gene. This CDR3 has 15 amino acids. Here the CDR3 reads CASSSGLAGVETQYF. In DNA, the CDR3 is TGTGCCAGCAGCTCCGGACTAGCGGGGGTAGAGACCCAGTACTTC.

This clonotype was picked up many times. The chain combines TRBV2 with TRBJ2-7, with 8 bases that match TRBD2. The germline V gene has CDR1 SNHLY and CDR2 FYNNEI. The CDR3 length is 16 residues. V lost 6 bases, J lost 5 bases, and 15 bases stayed unmatched. CDR3 region: CASRGPGAREVNEQYF. In nucleotides, the CDR3 is TGTGCCAGCAGGGGGCCGGGGGCGCGGGAGGTGAACGAGCAGTACTTC.

This clonotype showed up many times. V usage is TRBV14 and J usage is TRBJ1-1, with D hard to call. Germline V gene data show CDR1 as SGHDN and CDR2 as FVKESK. The CDR3 sequence is 14 residues long. Deletions cut 1 base from V and 0 bases from J, with 6 bases between. The CDR3 DNA sequence: TGTGCCAGCAGCCAAGTCCCAATGAACACTGAAGCTTTCTTT. Its protein is CASSQVPMNTEAFF.

This clonotype has ten or more counts. The rearrangement joins TRBV12-3 or TRBV12-4 to TRBJ2-7; D could derive from TRBD1 or TRBD2 (5 bases each). The CDR3 has 15 residues. V was shortened by 6 bases and J by 0 bases, with 15 bases between the two germline ends. The CDR3 loop reads CASSFYRGRSYEQYF. In DNA, the CDR3 is TGTGCCAGCAGCTTCTATCGGGGCCGCTCCTACGAGCAGTACTTC.

This clonotype was recorded many times. The chain carries TRBV7-8 and TRBJ2-2; 9 positions agree with TRBD1. The CDR3 spans 16 residues. Germline assignment: CDR1 SGHVS and CDR2 FQNEAQ. Unmatched junction bases numbered 4, after V lost 4 bases and J lost 1 base. The CDR3 sequence is CASSYRDRENTGELFF. In DNA, the CDR3 is TGTGCCAGCAGCTACAGGGACAGGGAGAACACCGGGGAGCTGTTTTTT.

The chain uses TRBV4-3 and TRBJ1-2, with D hard to call. The CDR3 consists of 15 residues. The germline V and J ends were trimmed by 0 bases and 0 bases, with 8 bases remaining between them. The germline CDR1 and CDR2 sequences are LGHNA and YSLEER. CDR3: CASSQDGRSNYGYTF. In nucleotides, the CDR3 is TGCGCCAGCAGCCAAGACGGCAGGTCTAACTATGGCTACACCTTC.

This clonotype was observed many times. CDR3 DNA: TGTGCCAGCAGCCCTGACAGATCCTTCTATGGCTACACCTTC. It is translated as CASSPDRSFYGYTF. This chain joins TRBV6-2 or TRBV6-3 and TRBJ1-2; D may be TRBD1 (5 bases). The germline V and J ends were trimmed by 6 bases and 4 bases, with 15 bases remaining between them. Germline CDR1 is MNHEY and CDR2 is SVGEGT. The CDR3 covers 14 residues.

This clonotype appeared a few times. The chain joins TRBV28 to TRBJ2-7; the D is unclear. V was trimmed by 5 bases and J by 0 bases, leaving 11 bases between them. The CDR3 contains 14 residues. The germline CDR1 and CDR2 sequences are MDHEN and SYDVKM. For the CDR3, the DNA is TGTGCCAGCAGTGTTTTCGAGAGCTCCTACGAGCAGTACTTC. It encodes CASSVFESSYEQYF.

This clonotype was detected many times. V is TRBV28 and J is TRBJ2-5; D gene unclear. Germline loops: CDR1 MDHEN, CDR2 SYDVKM. The CDR3 has 16 residues. V lost 2 bases, J lost 1 base, and 14 bases lay in between. CDR3 bases: TGTGCCAGCAGTTTAAGGCCCAAGAGAGCCCAAGAGACCCAGTACTTC. It yields the protein CASSLRPKRAQETQYF.